This is a list of T cell receptor beta chains from one sample in a study of human T cells and chemical hapten exposure. TCRdb called the RACE reads again in MiXCR, with one record for every CDR3 protein. The repertoire holds 65,000 to 90,000 distinct CDR3 sequences, approximately 7% seen once, with 1% to 1.5% in the top ten. Material: whole blood, obtained in connection with sensitization to the hapten diphenylcyclopropenone (DPC). Receptor source: a woman under 40 with alopecia areata. Some clones in this sample may be carry-over from other donors' samples. Both conserved end residues are part of each CDR3. Fields, in order: J gene, D gene, clone size, V gene, CDR3 DNA, CDR3 protein. A D gene is named only where the DNA matches it firmly. Size is omitted from some rows. Given values are once, few, many or a class for expanded clones.

J: TRBJ1-5
D: -
size: many
V: TRBV12-3/TRBV12-4
DNA: TGTGCCACTTGGGCAGGAGTCGGTAGCAATCAGCCCCAGCATTTT
CDR3: CATWAGVGSNQPQHF

J: TRBJ1-4
D: TRBD1
size: few
V: TRBV29-1
DNA: TGCAGCGTTGGGGCGGGACAGGGTACTCCTAATGAAAAACTGTTTTTT
CDR3: CSVGAGQGTPNEKLFF

J: TRBJ2-1
D: -
size: many
V: TRBV6-1
DNA: TGTGCCAGCAGTGACTTCGGGGTAGGGGATGAGCAGTTCTTC
CDR3: CASSDFGVGDEQFF

J: TRBJ1-2
D: -
size: many
V: TRBV7-6
DNA: TGTGCCAGCAGCTTAGGACTGGGGCTCGGGAGAATTGGCTACACCTTC
CDR3: CASSLGLGLGRIGYTF

J: TRBJ1-2
D: TRBD1
size: many
V: TRBV3-1
DNA: TGTGCCAGCAGCCAAGACCGATGGACAGGGAACTATGGCTACACCTTC
CDR3: CASSQDRWTGNYGYTF

J: TRBJ1-3
D: -
size: -
V: TRBV12-3/TRBV12-4
DNA: TGTGCCAGCCGAACGGGGGGTCATGCAGGAAACACCATATATTTT
CDR3: CASRTGGHAGNTIYF

J: TRBJ1-5
D: TRBD1
size: -
V: TRBV19
DNA: TGTGCCAGTAGTATCCGGGGACAGGGAGTTAGGTTGAGCAATCAGCCCCAGCATTTT
CDR3: CASSIRGQGVRLSNQPQHF

J: TRBJ2-3
D: -
size: many
V: TRBV3-1
DNA: TGTGCCAGCAGCCAGGCGATGACGGCGGATACGCAGTATTTT
CDR3: CASSQAMTADTQYF

J: TRBJ1-2
D: -
size: many
V: TRBV6-2/TRBV6-3
DNA: TGTGCCAGCAGTTCCCCAGTCCCGACATACGGCTACACCTTC
CDR3: CASSSPVPTYGYTF

J: TRBJ2-7
D: TRBD2
size: many
V: TRBV14
DNA: TGTGCCAGCAGACTTAGCGGGGCGACCTCCTACGAGCAGTACTTC
CDR3: CASRLSGATSYEQYF

J: TRBJ1-4
D: TRBD1
size: -
V: TRBV20-1
DNA: TGCAGTGCTCCGAGGACAGGGGATGAAAAACTGTTTTTT
CDR3: CSAPRTGDEKLFF

J: TRBJ1-1
D: TRBD1
size: many
V: TRBV12-5
DNA: TGTGCTAGTGGCTCGGGACAGGGGGGTCACACTGAAGCTTTCTTT
CDR3: CASGSGQGGHTEAFF

J: TRBJ2-2
D: -
size: many
V: TRBV5-1
DNA: TGCGCCAGCAGCGTGATGAGTATGGACACCGGGGAGCTGTTTTTT
CDR3: CASSVMSMDTGELFF

J: TRBJ2-3
D: TRBD1
size: many
V: TRBV5-4
DNA: TGTGCCAGCAGCTTGGTCAACAGGGGTACAGATACGCAGTATTTT
CDR3: CASSLVNRGTDTQYF

J: TRBJ2-3
D: TRBD2
size: many
V: TRBV29-1
DNA: TGCAGCGGCGAGGGAGGGAGAGGGGCAGATACGCAGTATTTT
CDR3: CSGEGGRGADTQYF

J: TRBJ2-7
D: -
size: few
V: TRBV7-9
DNA: TGTGCCAGCAGCCCCCCCGGGACCGCTGAGCAGTACTTC
CDR3: CASSPPGTAEQYF

J: TRBJ2-3
D: -
size: -
V: TRBV15
DNA: TGTGCCACCAGCAGTCGACCCACAGATACGCAGTATTTT
CDR3: CATSSRPTDTQYF

J: TRBJ2-5
D: TRBD1
size: few
V: TRBV27
DNA: TGTGCCAGCAGGATAACAGGGGGGAAGGAAGAGACCCAGTACTTC
CDR3: CASRITGGKEETQYF

J: TRBJ1-1
D: -
size: few
V: TRBV6-1
DNA: TGTGCCAGCTCAGTGACCCAATCGGGGTACACTGAAGCTTTCTTT
CDR3: CASSVTQSGYTEAFF

J: TRBJ2-1
D: TRBD1
size: -
V: TRBV20-1
DNA: TGCAGTGCCGTAGGAACTCAGGGGGCCACCTACAATGAGCAGTTCTTC
CDR3: CSAVGTQGATYNEQFF

J: TRBJ2-5
D: -
size: -
V: TRBV30
DNA: TGTGCCTGGAGTCAAGCGCACCAAGAGACCCAGTACTTC
CDR3: CAWSQAHQETQYF

J: TRBJ2-3
D: -
size: many
V: TRBV5-5
DNA: TGTGCCAGCAGCCTAGGACAGTTTACAGATACGCAGTATTTT
CDR3: CASSLGQFTDTQYF

J: TRBJ1-2
D: TRBD1
size: few
V: TRBV5-1
DNA: TGCGCCAGCAGCGCCGGACAGGGGAACGGTGGCTACACCTTC
CDR3: CASSAGQGNGGYTF

J: TRBJ2-3
D: -
size: many
V: TRBV20-1
DNA: TGCAGTGCTAGAGATCCTGGTAGCCCAGATACGCAGTATTTT
CDR3: CSARDPGSPDTQYF

J: TRBJ1-6
D: -
size: many
V: TRBV11-2
DNA: TGTGCCAGCAGCTTAGGTGGCAGTTATTCACCCCTCCACTTT
CDR3: CASSLGGSYSPLHF

J: TRBJ2-7
D: -
size: -
V: TRBV5-4
DNA: TGTGCCAGCAGCTTTGGCTGGACCTACGAGCAGTACTTC
CDR3: CASSFGWTYEQYF

J: TRBJ1-2
D: TRBD1
size: many
V: TRBV12-3/TRBV12-4
DNA: TGTGCCAGCAGTTTAAGGGGGCTTCCCGGTTTGCATGGCTACACCTTC
CDR3: CASSLRGLPGLHGYTF

J: TRBJ2-1
D: TRBD2
size: many
V: TRBV20-1
DNA: TGCAGTGCTAGAAATCCCGGACTAGCGGGGGGTAGGTTAGATGAGCAGTTCTTC
CDR3: CSARNPGLAGGRLDEQFF

J: TRBJ1-6
D: -
size: few
V: TRBV20-1
DNA: TGCAGTGCTATTCGACCTGGCGGACCCCTCCACTTT
CDR3: CSAIRPGGPLHF

J: TRBJ2-7
D: -
size: many
V: TRBV6-5
DNA: TGTGCCAGCAGTTACCGGTCGGGACTTCGCTACGAGCAGTACTTC
CDR3: CASSYRSGLRYEQYF

J: TRBJ2-3
D: -
size: few
V: TRBV9
DNA: TGTGCCAGCAGCGGCGAGGATACGCAGTATTTT
CDR3: CASSGEDTQYF

J: TRBJ1-5
D: TRBD1
size: many
V: TRBV12-5
DNA: TGTGCTACTGGGACAGATAGCAATCAGCCCCAGCATTTT
CDR3: CATGTDSNQPQHF

J: TRBJ2-3
D: -
size: many
V: TRBV27
DNA: TGTGCCAGCATATTGGCGGGCACAGATACGCAGTATTTT
CDR3: CASILAGTDTQYF

J: TRBJ2-1
D: -
size: few
V: TRBV2
DNA: TGTGCCAGCACCCCGCGAGGGACGCTCGTGGATGAGCAGTTCTTC
CDR3: CASTPRGTLVDEQFF

J: TRBJ2-1
D: -
size: -
V: TRBV5-4
DNA: TGTGCCAGCAACACGGGGGGCACCTACAATGAGCAGTTCTTC
CDR3: CASNTGGTYNEQFF

J: TRBJ2-3
D: TRBD2
size: many
V: TRBV18
DNA: TGTGCCAGCTCACCGTACCGGGGGGAGAGCACAGATACGCAGTATTTT
CDR3: CASSPYRGESTDTQYF

J: TRBJ1-1
D: -
size: many
V: TRBV10-3
DNA: TGTGCCATCAGTGCTTCCAGAACAACAGGGAACACTGAAGCTTTCTTT
CDR3: CAISASRTTGNTEAFF

J: TRBJ1-2
D: TRBD1
size: few
V: TRBV13
DNA: TGTGCCAGCAGCCCTGACAGGGACTACACCTTC
CDR3: CASSPDRDYTF

J: TRBJ2-1
D: -
size: many
V: TRBV12-3/TRBV12-4
DNA: TGTGCCAGCAGTTTTACCTTCTCCTACAATGAGCAGTTCTTC
CDR3: CASSFTFSYNEQFF

J: TRBJ2-1
D: -
size: many
V: TRBV5-1
DNA: TGCGCCAGCAGCCTAGGACTCCTAGGGGGTGAGCAGTTCTTC
CDR3: CASSLGLLGGEQFF

J: TRBJ2-7
D: -
size: -
V: TRBV9
DNA: TGTGCCAGCAGCGTAGACGGGGATTTAGTGGGCGAGCAGTACTTC
CDR3: CASSVDGDLVGEQYF